These 13 T cell receptor beta chains were all obtained from the same sample, sequenced in a study of blood T cell repertoires in COVID-19. Some clones are missing from TCRdb's copy, which holds only in-frame ones; the method was immunoSEQ multiplex PCR. The top ten clones hold 2% to 3% of a sample with about 140,000 clones, about 89% of them seen once. Sequencing input: peripheral blood. These receptors came from a man aged 50-59 years with active COVID-19.

The rearrangement uses TRBV5-4 and TRBJ1-2; 8 bases line up with TRBD1. This CDR3 is built from 17 residues. Germline-derived CDR1 and CDR2 are SGHNT and YYREEE (reference sequence). The J segment lost 2 bases and the V segment lost 4 bases, leaving 13 bases of the junction unmatched. In nucleotides, the CDR3 is TGTGCCAGCAGCCTCCCGGAGCGACGGACAGGGAACTATGGCTACACCTTC. Its translation: CASSLPERRTGNYGYTF.

About this clone itself: Other nucleotide sequences from this sample produce the same CDR3. The CDR3 coding sequence is TGTGCCAGCAGCCAAGAGGGACTAGCGGGGGGGGGCACAGATACGCAGTATTTT. It is translated as CASSQEGLAGGGTDTQYF. The chain is built from TRBV3-1 (or the pseudogene TRBV3-2) and TRBJ2-3; 16 bases fit TRBD2. This CDR3 is built from 18 residues. V trimming: 0 bases; J trimming: 1 base; junction bases outside the gene matches: 1. Per germline, CDR1 LGHDT and CDR2 YNNKEL (reference sequence).

This clone has a single count. This chain connects TRBV7-9 to TRBJ1-2; TRBD1 is a possible D gene (6 bases). CDR3 size: 15 residues. The V and J ends lost 1 base and 2 bases respectively, with 11 bases between them. Germline V CDR1 and CDR2: SEHNR, FQNEAQ (reference sequence). The CDR3 sequence is CASSLVKQGNYGYTF. CDR3 bases: TGTGCCAGCAGCTTAGTGAAACAGGGAAACTATGGCTACACCTTC.

The chain has TRBV20-1 and TRBJ2-7; TRBD2 matches 9 bases. The CDR3 consists of 16 residues. The V gene end was trimmed by 3 bases and the J gene end by 7 bases; junction bases not matched to a gene: 16. Germline V gene data show CDR1 as DFQATT and CDR2 as SNEGSKA (reference sequence). The CDR3 sequence: CSASHSETSGRPEQYF. CDR3 in DNA: TGCAGTGCTAGTCACTCGGAGACTAGCGGACGACCGGAGCAGTACTTC.

CDR3 protein: CASSFQPYREKLFF. For the CDR3, the DNA is TGTGCCAGCAGCTTCCAACCGTATCGGGAAAAACTGTTTTTT. The V gene is TRBV7-2, the J gene TRBJ1-4, with no clear D. CDR1 is SGHTA and CDR2 is FQGNSA in the germline V gene. Trimming pared 3 bases from V and 8 bases from J, leaving 13 bases between. The CDR3 is 14 amino acids.

This chain links TRBV5-1 with TRBJ2-7; 9 bases line up with TRBD2. In germline, CDR1 is SGHRS, CDR2 YFSETQ. The CDR3 consists of 15 residues. The J segment lost 1 base and the V segment lost 1 base, leaving 3 bases of the junction unmatched. The CDR3 region has the DNA TGCGCCAGCAGCTTGAACGCGGGGGGGTCCTACGAGCAGTACTTC. Translated, it gives CASSLNAGGSYEQYF.

The chain uses TRBV4-3 and TRBJ1-1; tentative D call: TRBD1 (6 bases). Germline V CDR1 and CDR2: LGHNA, YSLEER. V lost 4 bases, J lost 4 bases, and 13 bases lay in between. The length of the CDR3 is 14 residues. The CDR3 region is CASSLAAGATEAFF. In DNA, the CDR3 is TGCGCCAGCAGCCTTGCTGCGGGGGCCACTGAAGCTTTCTTT.

The V gene is TRBV30, the J gene TRBJ2-3; D remains unclear. The CDR3 spans 13 residues. The V gene lost 5 bases and the J gene lost 2 bases, with 11 bases spanning the gap. Per germline, CDR1 GTSNPN and CDR2 SVGIG (reference sequence). As DNA, the CDR3 is TGTGCCTGGGCCGGAGTGTCCACAGATACGCAGTATTTT. It codes for CAWAGVSTDTQYF.

V and J are TRBV9 and TRBJ1-1, with 7 bases lining up with TRBD1. This CDR3 contains 15 residues. Germline loops: CDR1 SGDLS, CDR2 YYNGEE. V gave up 4 bases and J gave up 2 bases; unmatched junction bases: 8. CDR3 sequence (DNA): TGTGCCAGCAGCACTTACAGGGGCGCAAACACTGAAGCTTTCTTT. This encodes CASSTYRGANTEAFF.

This clone was seen more than once but under ten times. The V gene is TRBV4-2, the J gene TRBJ2-3; D perhaps matches TRBD2 (7 bases). Trimming pared 4 bases from V and 3 bases from J, leaving 20 bases between. Germline V gene data show CDR1 as LGHNA and CDR2 as YNFKEQ. The CDR3 contains 17 residues. The CDR3 spells CASSPSPAGAMTDTQYF. As DNA, the CDR3 is TGTGCCAGCAGCCCCTCCCCGGCGGGGGCGATGACAGATACGCAGTATTTT.

V is TRBV6-5 and J is TRBJ1-5; perhaps TRBD1 as D (6 bases). Trimming stripped 5 bases from V and 7 bases from J, with 18 bases between. This CDR3 comprises 15 residues. Germline V gene data show CDR1 as MNHEY and CDR2 as SVGAGI. The CDR3 DNA reads as TGTGCCAGCAGTCCGGGTCGGCAGGGGACCCAGCCCCAGCATTTT. Translated, it gives CASSPGRQGTQPQHF.

This sequence joins TRBV4-1 and TRBJ2-2, with 9 bases matching TRBD1. After removal of 6 bases from V and 6 bases from J, the junction contained 8 bases not matched to a gene. CDR1 MGHRA and CDR2 YSYEKL come from the germline V gene. The CDR3 length is 15 residues. DNA of the CDR3: TGCGCCAGCAGTCCTGGACAGGGGTTTTCCGGGGAGCTGTTTTTT. Amino acid sequence: CASSPGQGFSGELFF.

V usage is TRBV29-1 and J usage is TRBJ1-2; 11 nucleotides align to TRBD1. Per germline, CDR1 SQVTM and CDR2 ANQGSEA. Trimming at V came to 6 bases and at J to 6 bases, leaving 6 bases not matched to a gene. The CDR3 sequence is 13 residues long. The DNA for the CDR3 is TGCAGCGTCCCGGGACAGGGGGTGGATGGCTACACCTTC. This encodes CSVPGQGVDGYTF.